Below, one TCR beta chain is given with its context. Allocation to cohorts depended on clinical history reported by the participants. The germline CDR1 and CDR2 sequences are MGHRA and YSYEKL. V was trimmed by 2 bases and J by 3 bases, leaving 3 bases between them. The CDR3 loop spans 12 amino acids. Original methodology: By means of reference gene primer amplification, nucleated cell counts were estimated. Using immunoSEQ multiplex PCR, the repertoire was profiled, and TCRdb retains in-frame clones only, with some absent. V and J calls and clone size are given by that table; D and trimming were obtained from the DNA. The sample includes approximately 350,000 clones, over 75% of them seen just once. The entry originates in a study of blood T cell repertoires in COVID-19. Study information: T cells, B-cell-depleted T cells, or PBMCs supplied cDNA or gDNA.

This TCR was sampled from a man aged 18 to 29 who had recovered from COVID-19. This chain uses TRBV4-1 with TRBJ2-3, with D unresolved. The sample consisted of PBMCs or T cells enriched from blood (not recorded which). The CDR3 region has the DNA TGCGCCAGCAGCCAAATAACAGATACGCAGTATTTT. Protein product: CASSQITDTQYF.